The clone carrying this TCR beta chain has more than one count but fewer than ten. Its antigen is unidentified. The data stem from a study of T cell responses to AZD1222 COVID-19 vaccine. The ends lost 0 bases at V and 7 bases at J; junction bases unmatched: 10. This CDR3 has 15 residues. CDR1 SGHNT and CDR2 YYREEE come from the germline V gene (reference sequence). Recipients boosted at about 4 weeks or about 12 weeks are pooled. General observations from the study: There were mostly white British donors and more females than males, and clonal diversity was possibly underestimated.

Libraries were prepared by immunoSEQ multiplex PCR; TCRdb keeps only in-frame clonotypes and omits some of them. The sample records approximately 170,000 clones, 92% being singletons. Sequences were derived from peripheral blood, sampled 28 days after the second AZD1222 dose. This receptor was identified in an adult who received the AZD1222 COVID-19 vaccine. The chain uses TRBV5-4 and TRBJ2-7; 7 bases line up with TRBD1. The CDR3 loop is CASSLGVTGSEEQYF. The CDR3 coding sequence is TGTGCCAGCAGCTTGGGGGTGACAGGGAGTGAAGAGCAGTACTTC.